What follows are 4 T cell receptor beta chains derived from one specimen sequenced in a study of T cells in Graves' hyperthyroidism and ophthalmopathy. What was amplified from RNA transcripts were TCR beta CDR3 regions. First-round RT-PCR targeting the TCR CDR3 was performed with the HTBI primer set. TCRdb recomputed calls from the multiplex PCR reads with MiXCR, one row per CDR3 protein. In the table there are roughly 500,000 distinct CDR3 sequences, approximately 44% of which are singletons. Sequencing input: peripheral blood or thyroid tissue (not recorded which). The source of these receptors is an adult woman with Graves' disease, either hyperthyroidism or ophthalmopathy (not recorded which).

At least ten counts were recorded for this clonotype. The J gene is TRBJ1-5, the V gene TRBV2, with 8 bases lining up with TRBD1. Looked up from germline, CDR1 is SNHLY and CDR2 is FYNNEI. V lost 6 bases, J lost 1 base, and 8 bases stayed unmatched. This CDR3 comprises 16 residues. The CDR3 sequence: CASSKGQGMSNQPQHF. In nucleotides, the CDR3 is TGTGCCAGCAGCAAAGGACAGGGAATGAGCAATCAGCCCCAGCATTTT.

At least ten counts were recorded for this clonotype. V gene TRBV5-8 combines with J gene TRBJ1-2, with D possibly being TRBD1 (5 bases). Trimming removed 0 bases at V and 8 bases at J, with 14 bases between. Germline V gene sequence: CDR1 SGHTS, CDR2 YDEGEE. The CDR3 runs to 14 residues. For the CDR3, the DNA is TGTGCCAGCAGCTTGGGAAGGGACCCAGGGGGCTACACCTTC. It specifies CASSLGRDPGGYTF.

This clonotype was found a few times. This chain connects TRBV10-3 to TRBJ1-5, with a possible D match to TRBD1 (5 bases). The CDR3 contains 13 residues. Trimming took off 2 bases at V and 4 bases at J, with 6 bases between the two ends. Germline CDR1 and CDR2: ENHRY and SYGVKD. The CDR3 protein is CAISEEGNQPQHF. CDR3 DNA: TGTGCCATCAGTGAGGAGGGGAATCAGCCCCAGCATTTT.

This clonotype was counted at least ten times. V usage is TRBV4-1 and J usage is TRBJ1-2, with TRBD1 matching over 7 bases. Germline V gene sequence: CDR1 MGHRA, CDR2 YSYEKL. The CDR3 length is 13 residues. The J segment lost 8 bases and the V segment lost 8 bases, leaving 11 bases of the junction unmatched. The CDR3 DNA is TGCGCCAGCTCTCAACAGGGGAGTGTCGGCTACACCTTC. Its translation is CASSQQGSVGYTF.